This TCR beta chain came from a study of blood T cell repertoires in COVID-19. About the research overall: From the United States, Italy and Spain came samples of acute and convalescent COVID-19. T cells, B-cell-depleted T cells, or PBMCs supplied cDNA or gDNA.

This CDR3 region has 15 residues. Per the germline V gene, CDR1 is SNHLY and CDR2 is FYNNEI. With 6 bases clipped from V and 2 bases from J, the junction kept 10 bases outside the gene matches. Method: immunoSEQ multiplex PCR; TCRdb's copy keeps in-frame clones and lacks some. The sample includes some 120,000 clones, around 83% of them seen just once. The sequencing input was peripheral blood. The V gene is TRBV2, the J gene TRBJ2-7; the match to TRBD1 covers 7 bases. The receptor's source is a man aged 40-49 years with acute or convalescent COVID-19. The CDR3 region has the DNA TGTGCCAGCAGCATCGACAGGGATCCTACCTACGAGCAGTACTTC. Amino acid sequence: CASSIDRDPTYEQYF.